Presented here are 27 T cell receptor beta chains from one specimen sequenced in a study of T cells after yellow fever vaccination. TCRdb redid the calling of the 5' RACE reads with MiXCR, one entry per CDR3 protein. This sample yields around 320,000 distinct CDR3 sequences, of which approximately 4.5% are seen a single time; just under 20% belongs to the top ten. This specimen consisted of PBMCs, obtained 15 days after the yellow fever booster vaccination. Source of these receptors: a man younger than 30 who received the YFV17D yellow fever vaccine.

There are many counts of this clonotype. The rearrangement joins TRBV6-2 or TRBV6-3 to TRBJ1-5, with TRBD1 matching over 8 bases. Germline trimming cut 8 bases from V and 2 bases from J; bases unmatched to any gene: 2. Germline CDR1 is MNHEY and CDR2 is SVGEGT. The CDR3 sequence is 13 residues long. The DNA for the CDR3 is TGTGCCAGCGGACAGGGCGGCAATCAGCCCCAGCATTTT. Translating it yields CASGQGGNQPQHF.

The chain joins TRBV2 to TRBJ1-3; the D is unclear. In germline, CDR1 is SNHLY, CDR2 FYNNEI. The CDR3 covers 15 residues. V dropped 4 bases and J dropped 0 bases, with 10 bases sitting between them. This chain's CDR3 is CASSVLRSSGNTIYF. CDR3 coding DNA: TGTGCCAGCAGTGTACTAAGGAGCTCTGGAAACACCATATATTTT.

This clonotype has ten or more counts. The chain is built from TRBV29-1 and TRBJ2-3; the D gene could be TRBD1 or TRBD2 (5 bases each). Germline CDR1 is SQVTM and CDR2 is ANQGSEA. V was cut by 0 bases and J by 3 bases, with 16 bases left in between. This CDR3 has 16 residues. CDR3 sequence: CSVEDPRDRRTDTQYF. As DNA, the CDR3 is TGCAGCGTTGAAGACCCCAGGGACCGGCGGACAGATACGCAGTATTTT.

This clonotype was seen a handful of times. This sequence joins TRBV5-1 and TRBJ2-7; no firm D call. Germline CDR1 reads SGHRS; CDR2 reads YFSETQ. V was clipped by 4 bases and J by 7 bases, with 15 bases between them. This CDR3 is 13 amino acids long. CDR3 coding DNA: TGCGCCAGCAGCGAAGCCCCCGAATGGGAGCAGTACTTC. Translated: CASSEAPEWEQYF.

J is TRBJ1-1 and V is TRBV5-1; D not certain. CDR1 and CDR2 (germline): SGHRS, YFSETQ. The CDR3 is 13 residues long. V was clipped by 3 bases and J by 1 base, with 7 bases between them. The DNA for the CDR3 is TGCGCCAGCAGCTCAGCGAAGAACACTGAAGCTTTCTTT. This gives the protein CASSSAKNTEAFF. Variable domain in full (rest from reference TRBV5-1 and TRBJ1-1): KAGVTQTPRYLIKTRGQQVTLSCSPISGHRSVSWYQQTPGQGLQFLFEYFSETQRNKGNFPGRFSGRQFSNSRSEMNVSTLELGDSALYLCASSSAKNTEAFFGQGTRLTVV.

The J gene is TRBJ2-7, the V gene TRBV18; maybe TRBD1 (5 bases). Trimming took 5 bases from V and 5 from J, leaving 13 bases between them. The CDR3 extends over 13 amino acids. Germline CDR1 is KGHSH and CDR2 is LQKENI. As DNA, the CDR3 is TGTGCCAGCTCAGACAGCGCAGCGAACGAGCAGTACGTC. Encoded protein: CASSDSAANEQYV.

This clonotype occurred a few times. The chain carries TRBV4-3 and TRBJ2-3; TRBD2 might be the D (6 bases). There are 16 residues in the CDR3. V lost 5 bases, J lost 3 bases, and 18 bases lay in between. CDR1 and CDR2 from the germline V gene are LGHNA and YSLEER. CDR3 in amino acids: CASSSGVGGRTDTQYF. CDR3 bases: TGCGCCAGCAGCTCGGGGGTGGGGGGAAGGACAGATACGCAGTATTTT.

The J gene is TRBJ2-6, the V gene TRBV4-3; D is unclear. This CDR3 contains 16 residues. V lost 1 base to trimming and J lost 1 base, with 8 bases between them. CDR1 LGHNA and CDR2 YSLEER come from the germline V gene. In nucleotides, the CDR3 is TGCGCCAGCAGCCAAGTGAGGAATTCTGGGGCCAACGTCCTGACTTTC. This sequence encodes CASSQVRNSGANVLTF.

This sequence joins TRBV5-1 and TRBJ2-6; D not certain. Germline V gives CDR1 SGHRS, CDR2 YFSETQ. V was trimmed by 0 bases and J by 0 bases, leaving 16 bases between them. The CDR3 runs to 19 residues. The CDR3 DNA follows: TGCGCCAGCAGCTTGGGGGTTGTGCCGGCGATCTCTGGGGCCAACGTCCTGACTTTC. Encoded protein: CASSLGVVPAISGANVLTF.

The chain has TRBV7-2 and TRBJ2-7; D might be TRBD1 (6 bases). The V end lost 2 bases, the J end lost 6 bases, and 14 bases lay between the germline ends. From germline, CDR1 is SGHTA and CDR2 FQGNSA. The CDR3 extends over 14 amino acids. The CDR3 DNA reads as TGTGCCAGCAGCTTACCCAGCAGGGGTCGCGAGCAGTACTTC. This translates into CASSLPSRGREQYF.

The chain combines TRBV20-1 with TRBJ2-5, with D tentatively TRBD1 (5 bases). V lost 7 bases and J lost 5, with 14 bases in between. Per the germline V gene, CDR1 is DFQATT and CDR2 is SNEGSKA (reference sequence). The CDR3 runs 12 residues. Here the CDR3 DNA reads TGCAGTGTCCCCTCGGCAGGGGAGACCCAGTACTTC. Translating it yields CSVPSAGETQYF.

This clonotype was seen only a few times. The gene calls are TRBV18 and TRBJ2-5; D not certain. Per germline, CDR1 KGHSH and CDR2 LQKENI. V shed 1 base and J shed 4 bases, with 7 bases lying between them. The CDR3 loop spans 13 amino acids. The CDR3 here is CASSPRAGETQYF. In nucleotides, the CDR3 is TGTGCCAGCTCACCACGGGCAGGAGAGACCCAGTACTTC.

The chain recombines TRBV3-1 with TRBJ2-2; tentatively, D is TRBD2 (6 bases). The CDR3 is made up of 15 amino acids. Germline V gives CDR1 LGHDT, CDR2 YNNKEL (reference sequence). Trimming cost V 4 bases and J 4 bases, with 13 bases left between them. The CDR3 nucleotides read TGTGCCAGCAGCCGGGGAGGTGTGGGCACCGGGGAGCTGTTTTTT. This codes for CASSRGGVGTGELFF.

This clonotype has at least ten counts. The V and J genes are TRBV5-1 and TRBJ2-1; D is uncertain. The germline V gene encodes CDR1 SGHRS and CDR2 YFSETQ. The CDR3 is 12 residues long. Trimming pared 2 bases from V and 7 bases from J, leaving 7 bases between. CDR3 region: CASSLSSNEQFF. In nucleotides, the CDR3 is TGCGCCAGCAGCTTATCCTCTAATGAGCAGTTCTTC.

This clonotype was counted a few times. The rearrangement uses TRBV7-3 and TRBJ2-1; tentative D call: TRBD1 (5 bases). CDR1 and CDR2 (germline): SGHTA, FQGTGA. The CDR3 length is 14 residues. Trimming left V 5 bases short and J 4 bases short, with 12 bases between. The CDR3 DNA reads as TGTGCCAGCAGCCCACTCCCAGGGTACAATGAGCAGTTCTTC. As protein: CASSPLPGYNEQFF. Filled out from reference TRBV7-3 and TRBJ2-1, the complete variable domain reads GAGVSQTPSNKVTEKGKYVELRCDPISGHTALYWYRQSLGQGPEFLIYFQGTGAADDSGLPNDRFFAVRPEGSVSTLKIQRTERGDSAVYLCASSPLPGYNEQFFGPGTRLTVL.

J is TRBJ2-6 and V is TRBV4-3; no definite D call. This CDR3 has 16 amino acids. Trimming removed 0 bases at V and 4 bases at J, with 10 bases between. Germline CDR1 LGHNA, CDR2 YSLEER. CDR3 coding DNA: TGCGCCAGCAGCCAAGAGGACCAGGCGGGGGCCAACGTCCTGACTTTC. Translated: CASSQEDQAGANVLTF.

This clonotype was observed a few times. The chain uses TRBV5-6 and TRBJ2-7; no firm D call. CDR1 is SGHDT, CDR2 YYEEEE, per germline. V was pared by 2 bases and J by 3 bases, with 15 bases between. The CDR3 runs 15 residues. The CDR3 DNA reads TGTGCCAGCAGCTTAACGGACGGACCGCACTACGAGCAGTACGTC. It translates to CASSLTDGPHYEQYV.

The sample holds a few counts of this clonotype. The genes are TRBV25-1 and TRBJ1-1; D call uncertain. The CDR3 has 13 amino acids. Germline V gives CDR1 MGHDK, CDR2 SYGVNS. The V gene lost 2 bases and the J gene lost 0 bases, with 4 bases spanning the gap. Here the CDR3 reads CASSEMMNTEAFF. As DNA, the CDR3 is TGTGCCAGCAGTGAAATGATGAACACTGAAGCTTTCTTT.

This rearrangement joins TRBV13 to TRBJ1-1; TRBD1 is a possible D gene (5 bases). V lost 8 bases, J lost 5 bases, and 15 bases lay in between. This CDR3 is built from 13 residues. Germline CDR1 PRHDT, CDR2 FYEKMQ (reference sequence). CDR3 sequence: CASGATWGTEAFF. In DNA form, the CDR3 reads TGTGCCAGCGGGGCAACCTGGGGAACTGAAGCTTTCTTT.

The V and J genes are TRBV7-2 and TRBJ1-6, with no clear D. Germline values: CDR1 SGHTA, CDR2 FQGNSA. The CDR3 totals 18 residues. Trimming took 2 bases from V and 0 from J, leaving 14 bases between them. CDR3 residues: CASSLRSAGSSYNSPLHF. CDR3 in DNA: TGTGCCAGCAGCTTACGTTCGGCCGGGAGCTCCTATAATTCACCCCTCCACTTT.

This chain uses TRBV7-9 with TRBJ2-1; the D call may be TRBD1 or TRBD2 (5 bases each). The CDR3 covers 15 residues. Trimming cost V 5 bases and J 0 bases, with 11 bases left between them. CDR1 SEHNR and CDR2 FQNEAQ come from the germline V gene (reference sequence). The CDR3 nucleotides read TGTGCCAGCAGCCCGGGACCGAACTCCTACAATGAGCAGTTCTTC. Translating it yields CASSPGPNSYNEQFF.

In this sample, this clonotype turned up many times. The J gene is TRBJ2-7, the V gene TRBV10-3; D unclear. Germline CDR1 reads ENHRY; CDR2 reads SYGVKD. The CDR3 extends over 14 amino acids. V dropped 0 bases and J dropped 2 bases, with 8 bases sitting between them. CDR3 bases: TGTGCCATCAGTGAGTCGTATCAGACCTACGAGCAGTACTTC. Encoded protein: CAISESYQTYEQYF.

This clonotype was counted ten times or more. This chain joins TRBV7-2 and TRBJ1-4; D remains ambiguous. CDR1 is SGHTA, CDR2 FQGNSA, per germline. V was shortened by 5 bases and J by 8 bases, with 9 bases between the two germline ends. The CDR3 is 12 residues long. The CDR3 coding sequence is TGTGCCAGCAGCGCTAGATCGGAAAAACTGTTTTTT. Its translation: CASSARSEKLFF.

The sample holds many counts of this clonotype. The chain uses TRBV20-1 and TRBJ1-5; D ambiguous. CDR3 size: 13 residues. V was clipped by 0 bases and J by 8 bases, with 11 bases between them. Germline V CDR1 and CDR2: DFQATT, SNEGSKA (reference sequence). The CDR3: CSARDSPWEPQHF. CDR3 bases: TGCAGTGCTAGAGATTCTCCGTGGGAGCCCCAGCATTTT.

In DNA, the CDR3 is TGTGCCAGCAGTTTAGGACAGACTAACGAGCAGTACGTC. Translation gives CASSLGQTNEQYV. The chain links TRBV6-2 or TRBV6-3 to TRBJ2-7, with a possible D match to TRBD1 (6 bases). Trimming removed 4 bases from V and 5 bases from J, with 12 bases in between. The CDR3 length is 13 residues. Germline-derived CDR1 and CDR2 are MNHEY and SVGEGT.

In this sample, this clonotype turned up many times. This chain connects TRBV20-1 to TRBJ1-4; D not resolved. The CDR3 length is 17 residues. Germline loops: CDR1 DFQATT, CDR2 SNEGSKA (reference sequence). Trimming removed 5 bases at V and 5 bases at J, with 24 bases between. CDR3 region: CSARGRPDADRNEKLFF. The CDR3 DNA is TGCAGTGCTCGTGGACGGCCAGACGCCGACCGGAATGAAAAACTGTTTTTT.

This clonotype was counted many times. V gene TRBV7-8 combines with J gene TRBJ1-1, with D possibly being TRBD1 (5 bases). The length of the CDR3 is 15 residues. Germline V gene lookup returns CDR1 SGHVS and CDR2 FQNEAQ. V gave up 0 bases and J gave up 5 bases, with 13 bases separating them. CDR3 DNA sequence: TGTGCCAGCAGCTTAGCAGGGGTAAAAGGGACTGAAGCTTTCTTT. It is translated as CASSLAGVKGTEAFF.